This T cell receptor beta chain stems from a study of blood T cell repertoires in COVID-19. Study in general: Specimens from acute and convalescent COVID-19 originated in the United States, Italy and Spain. In each case, the material was cDNA or gDNA derived from T cells, B-cell-depleted T cells, or PBMCs.

Original data processing: Amplifying reference gene primers gave estimates of nucleated cell counts. Assay: immunoSEQ multiplex PCR; the TCRdb copy retains only in-frame clones and omits some. V, J and clone size are those of that table, while D and trimming were read from the DNA. The data hold around 90,000 clones, with around 81% observed a single time. The germline gives CDR1 LNHDA, CDR2 SQIVND (reference sequence). The CDR3 loop spans 17 amino acids. V was clipped by 4 bases and J by 0 bases; unmatched bases: 9. The sequence was obtained from a woman aged 70-85 years with active or convalescent COVID-19. Sequenced: peripheral blood. The J gene is TRBJ2-3, the V gene TRBV19, with 8 bases that match TRBD2. CDR3 residues: CASSSPRRGASTDTQYF. DNA of the CDR3: TGTGCCAGTAGTAGCCCCCGGCGGGGGGCTAGCACAGATACGCAGTATTTT. The full variable domain, with the rest looked up from reference TRBV19 and TRBJ2-3, is DGGITQSPKYLFRKEGQNVTLSCEQNLNHDAMYWYRQDPGQGLRLIYYSQIVNDFQKGDIAEGYSVSREKKESFPLTVTSAQKNPTAFYLCASSSPRRGASTDTQYFGPGTRLTVL.